Given below is one T cell receptor (beta chain) in context. The CDR3 runs to 13 residues. CDR1 is GTSNPN and CDR2 is SVGIG in the germline V gene (reference sequence). The germline V and J ends were trimmed by 2 bases and 0 bases, with 5 bases remaining between them. The sample originates from a study of control samples from healthy donors and cancer patients. Data came from immunoSEQ multiplex PCR; TCRdb stores just in-frame clones and leaves some out. Here the sample spans around 130,000 clones, 70% to 90% being singletons. This clonotype originated in a man aged 45-60 years in good health. The chain couples TRBV30 to TRBJ1-3; D gene ambiguous. The sample comprised blood. The CDR3 loop is CAWSPHSGNTIYF. CDR3 nucleotide sequence: TGTGCCTGGAGTCCCCACTCTGGAAACACCATATATTTT.